This TCR beta chain originates from a study of T cells in localized non-small cell lung cancer. The study, taken as a whole, reports: Of the top 100 tumor clones, median around 62 were in adjacent lung, 25 to 35 among its top 100. Of the tissues analyzed, uninvolved adjacent lung showed maximal T cell clonality, greater than tumor. Longer overall survival was seen with higher T cell density measured in blood.

Using immunoSEQ multiplex PCR, the repertoire was profiled, and TCRdb retains in-frame clones only, with some absent. The sample contains more than 20,000 clones, 85% to 90% of which appear only once. V was shortened by 1 base and J by 0 bases, with 7 bases between the two germline ends. The CDR3 has 15 amino acids. CDR1 and CDR2 (germline): LGHNA, YNFKEQ. In the case of this clone: Its antigen remains unidentified.

The sequenced sample was PBMCs, obtained before any cancer treatment. This rearrangement joins TRBV4-2 to TRBJ1-5; D gene uncertain. This TCR was sampled from a woman aged 40-75 years with stage II squamous cell lung carcinoma. The CDR3 bases are TGTGCCAGCAGCCAAGTCCCGGATAGCAATCAGCCCCAGCATTTT. This sequence encodes CASSQVPDSNQPQHF.